The sequence of this T cell receptor (beta chain) was determined in a study of T cell responses to AZD1222 COVID-19 vaccine (dated by TCRdb to the early 2020s). In terms of the full investigation: A total of just over 230 trial participants underwent TCR sequencing, of whom approximately 200 had received two doses of AZD1222 and roughly 26 had received two doses of the MenACWY control vaccine. Trial participants were enrolled by age into 18-55, 56-69 and 70-plus year subgroups, with 148, 28 and 57 TCR-sequenced participants respectively.

The CDR3 regions of human TCRbeta chains were analyzed by immunosequencing. The original pipeline was this. Repertoire TCRs were matched against a reference library of SARS-CoV-2-specific TCRs generated with the MIRA antigen-specificity platform. Breadth was defined as the fraction of unique TCRs that were SARS-CoV-2-associated, and depth was defined as the fraction of total T cells that were SARS-CoV-2-associated. Each spike-specific TCR was assigned to its reactive spike region and to a CD4 or CD8 class using the MIRA data. Log10-transformed breadth and depth values were compared by one-way ANOVA with Sidak's multiple comparisons tests. Imported from immuneACCESS, the table was reduced by TCRdb to in-frame sequences with V and J called. These copies leave out some clones; in studies compared against another copy, an unresolved V gene accounts for under half, and the cause of the remainder is not known. That table furnishes V, J and clone size, whereas the DNA furnished D and trimming. The sample table records over 150,000 clones; roughly 90% of these occur just once. The ten largest clones represent roughly 4% of the sample.

V was cut back by 7 bases and J by 1 base, leaving a gap of 14 bases between them. From the cysteine up to the phenylalanine, the CDR3 has a length of 15 residues. The only DNA kept is the CDR3, 45 bases in frame from the first base. CDR1 and CDR2 are read off the germline V gene (reference sequence) as LNHDA and SQIVND. What the authors observed across the whole study: Because no samples from the day 14 peak response were available, repertoires could be characterized only after the peak T cell response. Epitopes outside the regions mutated in the B.1.351 and B.1.1.7 variants were reportedly recognized by nearly half of the unique spike-specific TCRs. Most participants were white British and females outnumbered males, and the authors suggested that clonal diversity may have been underestimated. CD4 TCRs associated with the vaccine covered the entire spike protein, and the dominant responses were in regions 160-218 and 743-854. The 56-69-year group was small, and its depth increase did not reach significance, likely because of low power. Conclusions about previously exposed vaccinees were limited because only six AZD1222 recipients were SARS-CoV-2 seropositive at baseline. After two AZD1222 doses, both the breadth and the depth of spike-specific TCRs were significantly higher than at day 0 and than in MenACWY recipients.

Per the publication, the time point label means: about 28 days (+/-7) after the second vaccine dose. Because spike-specific TCR depth and breadth did not differ between the two schedules, AZD1222 recipients who got a second dose at roughly 4 weeks were pooled with those who got a second dose at roughly 12 weeks. Vaccinee samples came from UK trials COV001 and COV002, including a single-blind randomized controlled phase 2/3 trial of AZD1222 (ChAdOx1 nCoV-19) in healthy adults. For TCRbeta chain sequencing, PBMC samples were collected from trial participants at day 0 and at day 28 after the second dose. This clone has more than one count but fewer than ten. Its antigen is not yet known. Per-nucleotide qualities are absent, and no much larger clonotype sits a single base away.

The V and J segments used are TRBV19 and TRBJ1-3; perhaps TRBD1 is the D gene, with 5 bases matching. The source was peripheral blood, collected 28 days after the second AZD1222 dose. This receptor was identified in an adult who received the AZD1222 COVID-19 vaccine. The base sequence is TGTGCCAGTATTAGGAAGGGGTTTTCTGGAAACACCATATATTTT. Its protein reads: CASIRKGFSGNTIYF.